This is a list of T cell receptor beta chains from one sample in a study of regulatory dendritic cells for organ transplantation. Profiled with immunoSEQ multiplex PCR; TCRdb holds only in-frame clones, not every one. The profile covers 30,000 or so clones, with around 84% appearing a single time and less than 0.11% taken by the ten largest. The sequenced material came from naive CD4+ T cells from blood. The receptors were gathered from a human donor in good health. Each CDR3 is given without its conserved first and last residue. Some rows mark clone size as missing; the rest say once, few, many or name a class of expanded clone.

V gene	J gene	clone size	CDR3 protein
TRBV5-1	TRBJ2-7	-	ASSGLAGGPGEQY
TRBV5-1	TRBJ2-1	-	ASSLGLASEQF
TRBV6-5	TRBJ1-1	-	ASTQPGTTEAF
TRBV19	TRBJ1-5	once	ASALASSAQH
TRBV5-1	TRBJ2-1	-	ASSGKLAGPYNEQF
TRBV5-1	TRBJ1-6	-	ASSRGTGDNSPLH
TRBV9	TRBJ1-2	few	ASSVTPGQANYGYT
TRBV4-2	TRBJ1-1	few	ASSQERSGEAF
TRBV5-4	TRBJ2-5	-	ASSHGGDPQVETQY
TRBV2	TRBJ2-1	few	ASTRDRGNNEQF
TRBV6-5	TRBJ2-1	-	ASRPSGLPSGEQF
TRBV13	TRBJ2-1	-	ASSPGLAGRGKQF
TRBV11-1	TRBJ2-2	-	ASSFASGPTTGELF
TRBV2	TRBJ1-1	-	ASSVNRGRVEAF
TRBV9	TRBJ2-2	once	ASSPDRVGTGELF
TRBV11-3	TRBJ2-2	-	ASSPHSRRNTGELF
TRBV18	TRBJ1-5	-	ASSPLRQADSNQPQH
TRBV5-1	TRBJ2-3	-	ASSLARMAGRGADTQY
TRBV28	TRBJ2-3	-	ASSLQGFTDTQY
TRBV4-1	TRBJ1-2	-	ASSQEGGGTNYGYT
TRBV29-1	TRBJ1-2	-	SAGTGVDYGYT
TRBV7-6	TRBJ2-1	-	ASSLGGGQGLHEQF
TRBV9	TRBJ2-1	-	ASSVDWASYNEQF
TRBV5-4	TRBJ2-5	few	ASSFEGSETQY
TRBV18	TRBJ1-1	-	ASSQLAEGGAEAF
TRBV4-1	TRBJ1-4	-	ASSRQTGGKIEKLF
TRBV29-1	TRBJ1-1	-	SANRDGSATEAF
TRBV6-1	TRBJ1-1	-	ALSGTGGITEAF
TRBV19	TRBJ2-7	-	ASSNPTGTSNYEQY
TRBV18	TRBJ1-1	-	ASSAGTGTNTEAF
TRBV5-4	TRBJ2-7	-	ASSPDRDRVSEQY
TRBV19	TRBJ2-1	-	ASSIGGAGTYNEQF
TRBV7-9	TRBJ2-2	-	ASRPDRANTGELF
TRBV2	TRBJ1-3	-	ASSARGGGEIGNTIY
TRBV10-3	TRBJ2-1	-	AISGLAGGLVEQF
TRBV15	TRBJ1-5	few	ATSREQGRFQPQH
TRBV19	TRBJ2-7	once	ASSLDPAGVQY
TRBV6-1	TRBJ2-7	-	ASSAGSLEQY
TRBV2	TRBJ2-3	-	ASSTSGGSTDTQY
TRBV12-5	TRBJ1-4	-	ASGPGQVVNEKLF
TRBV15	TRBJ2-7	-	ATSRDTGLTYEQY
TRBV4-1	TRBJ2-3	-	ASSLRRTGGFGDTQY
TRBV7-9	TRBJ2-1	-	ASSLDRASGANEQF
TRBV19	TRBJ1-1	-	ASSTRDINTEAF
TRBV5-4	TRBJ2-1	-	ASGEGLAAYNEQF
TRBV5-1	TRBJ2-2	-	ASSLEGAFGTGELF
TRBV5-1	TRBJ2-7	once	ASSFTSGSYEQY
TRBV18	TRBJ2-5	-	ASSPRAGGETQY